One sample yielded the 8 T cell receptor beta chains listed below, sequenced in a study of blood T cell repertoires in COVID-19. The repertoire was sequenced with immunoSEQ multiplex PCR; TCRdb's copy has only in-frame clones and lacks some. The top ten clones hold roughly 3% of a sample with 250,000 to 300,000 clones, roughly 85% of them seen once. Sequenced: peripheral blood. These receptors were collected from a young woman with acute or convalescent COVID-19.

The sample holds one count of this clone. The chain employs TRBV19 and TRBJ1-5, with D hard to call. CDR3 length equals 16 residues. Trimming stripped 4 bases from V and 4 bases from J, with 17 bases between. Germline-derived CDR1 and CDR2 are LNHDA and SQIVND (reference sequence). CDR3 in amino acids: CASSNLGQRGNQPQHF. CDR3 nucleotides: TGTGCCAGTAGTAATTTGGGCCAGCGGGGAAATCAGCCCCAGCATTTT.

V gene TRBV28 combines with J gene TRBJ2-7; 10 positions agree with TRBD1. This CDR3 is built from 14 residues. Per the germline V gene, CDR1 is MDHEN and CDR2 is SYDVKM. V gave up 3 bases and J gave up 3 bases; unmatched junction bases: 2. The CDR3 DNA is TGTGCCAGCAGTTTGGGGGACAGGGGCTACGAGCAGTACTTC. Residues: CASSLGDRGYEQYF.

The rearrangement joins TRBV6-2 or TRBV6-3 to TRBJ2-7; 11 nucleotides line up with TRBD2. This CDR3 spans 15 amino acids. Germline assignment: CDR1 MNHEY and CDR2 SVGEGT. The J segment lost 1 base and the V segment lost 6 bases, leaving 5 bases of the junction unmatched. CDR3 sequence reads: CASSVAGGYSYEQYF. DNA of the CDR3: TGTGCCAGCAGCGTAGCGGGGGGGTATTCCTACGAGCAGTACTTC.

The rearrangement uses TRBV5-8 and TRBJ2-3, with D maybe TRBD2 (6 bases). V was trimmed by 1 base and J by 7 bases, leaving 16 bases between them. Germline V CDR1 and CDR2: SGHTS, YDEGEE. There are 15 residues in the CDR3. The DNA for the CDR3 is TGTGCCAGCAGCTTGAGGGGACTGCCTACCTATACGCAGTATTTT. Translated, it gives CASSLRGLPTYTQYF. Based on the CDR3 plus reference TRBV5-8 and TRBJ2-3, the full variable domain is EAGVTQSPTHLIKTRGQQATLRCSPISGHTSVYWYQQALGLGLQFLLWYDEGEERNRGNFPPRFSGRQFPNYSSELNVNALELEDSALYLCASSLRGLPTYTQYFGPGTRLTVL.

CDR3 amino acids: CASSYGFPGTEAFF. In DNA form, the CDR3 reads TGTGCCAGCAGTTACGGGTTCCCAGGGACTGAAGCTTTCTTT. V is TRBV6-2 or TRBV6-3 and J is TRBJ1-1; D might be TRBD1 (5 bases). Germline V gives CDR1 MNHEY, CDR2 SVGEGT. The CDR3 runs to 14 residues. The V end was cut by 2 bases, the J end by 5 bases, with 12 bases between.

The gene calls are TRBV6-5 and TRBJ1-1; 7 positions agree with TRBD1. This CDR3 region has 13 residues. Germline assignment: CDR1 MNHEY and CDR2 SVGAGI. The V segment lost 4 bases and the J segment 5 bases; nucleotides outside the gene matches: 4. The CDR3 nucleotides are TGTGCCAGCAGTTGGGACAGTGGGACTGAAGCTTTCTTT. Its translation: CASSWDSGTEAFF.

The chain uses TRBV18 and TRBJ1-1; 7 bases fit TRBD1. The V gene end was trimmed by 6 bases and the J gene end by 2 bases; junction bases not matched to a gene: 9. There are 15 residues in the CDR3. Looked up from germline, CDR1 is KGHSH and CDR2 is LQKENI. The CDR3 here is CASSQTGDLNTEAFF. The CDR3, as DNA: TGTGCCAGCTCGCAAACAGGGGATCTTAACACTGAAGCTTTCTTT.

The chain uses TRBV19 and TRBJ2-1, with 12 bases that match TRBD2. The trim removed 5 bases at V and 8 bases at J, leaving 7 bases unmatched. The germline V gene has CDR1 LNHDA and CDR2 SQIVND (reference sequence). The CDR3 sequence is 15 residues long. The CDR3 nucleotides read TGTGCCAGTAGTCCCCGGACTAGCGGGAAGCATGAGCAGTTCTTC. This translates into CASSPRTSGKHEQFF.